One sample yielded the 9 T cell receptor beta chains listed below, sequenced in a study of human T cells and chemical hapten exposure. MiXCR, run by TCRdb on the RACE reads, gives a single entry per CDR3 protein. The sample shows about 340,000 distinct CDR3 sequences, around 6.9% of them seen only once. Described time point: patch test 1, 2 weeks after DPC sensitization. Regarding treatment: therapeutic diphenylcyclopropenone sensitization with weekly scalp DPC. The source material was whole blood, sampled in connection with sensitization to the hapten diphenylcyclopropenone (DPC). The receptors were sampled from a woman aged 18-29 years with alopecia areata. Some clones in this sample may be carry-over from other donors' samples.

There are many counts of this clonotype. The genes are TRBV7-6 and TRBJ2-3; TRBD1 is a possible D gene (6 bases). In germline, CDR1 is SGHVS, CDR2 FNYEAQ. The germline V and J ends were trimmed by 5 bases and 2 bases, with 11 bases remaining between them. CDR3 length equals 14 residues. The CDR3 here is CASSRTGYTDTQYF. The CDR3 coding sequence is TGTGCCAGCAGCCGTACAGGGTACACAGATACGCAGTATTTT.

This clonotype was picked up a small number of times. The gene calls are TRBV12-3 or TRBV12-4 and TRBJ1-3; no firm D call. This CDR3 spans 14 amino acids. The V gene lost 7 bases and the J gene lost 0 bases, with 10 bases spanning the gap. CDR3 sequence (DNA): TGTGCCAGCACTCCGGGGAGCTCTGGAAACACCATATATTTT. Its translation is CASTPGSSGNTIYF.

The V and J genes are TRBV27 and TRBJ2-6; the D is unclear. The germline gives CDR1 MNHEY, CDR2 SMNVEV (reference sequence). This CDR3 contains 16 residues. V was trimmed by 7 bases and J by 2 bases, leaving 15 bases between them. The chain's CDR3 is CASKPHRVTGANVLTF. The CDR3 nucleotides read TGTGCCAGCAAGCCCCATCGGGTAACTGGGGCCAACGTCCTGACTTTC.

This clonotype was detected only a few times. V is TRBV7-6 and J is TRBJ1-1; TRBD1 might be the D (5 bases). Trimming cost V 5 bases and J 5 bases, with 12 bases left between them. The V gene's germline CDR1 is SGHVS and CDR2 FNYEAQ. This CDR3 has 13 amino acids. Written as DNA, the CDR3 is TGTGCCAGCAGCCCAGACAGAGTGACTGAAGCTTTCTTT. This translates into CASSPDRVTEAFF.

This clonotype has a handful of counts. The gene calls are TRBV6-5 and TRBJ1-1, with 7 bases fitting TRBD1. The CDR3 sequence is 13 residues long. CDR1 and CDR2 from the germline V gene are MNHEY and SVGAGI. The trim removed 7 bases at V and 4 bases at J, leaving 6 bases unmatched. The CDR3 sequence is CASTVEGATEAFF. In DNA form, the CDR3 reads TGTGCCAGCACAGTGGAGGGGGCCACTGAAGCTTTCTTT.

This clonotype was seen ten or more times. For the CDR3, the DNA is TGTGCCATCAGTGCTTTTAATGAGCAGTTCTTC. Amino acid sequence: CAISAFNEQFF. The V gene is TRBV10-3, the J gene TRBJ2-1; D call uncertain. V was cut by 4 bases and J by 7 bases, with 5 bases left in between. Germline CDR1 and CDR2: ENHRY and SYGVKD. The CDR3 loop spans 11 amino acids.

In this sample, this clonotype turned up a few times. The chain combines TRBV6-2 or TRBV6-3 with TRBJ2-7; 8 bases fit TRBD1. CDR1 and CDR2 (germline): MNHEY, SVGEGT. J lost 5 bases, V lost 7 bases, and 10 bases had no gene match. The CDR3 contains 14 residues. The CDR3 DNA reads as TGTGCCAGCACTGCTATGTGGACAGGGAACGAGCAGTACTTC. Encoded protein: CASTAMWTGNEQYF.

This sequence joins TRBV27 and TRBJ2-3; TRBD2 agrees at 10 bases. CDR1 is MNHEY, CDR2 SMNVEV, per germline (reference sequence). The CDR3 length is 18 residues. Germline trimming cut 4 bases from V and 6 bases from J; bases unmatched to any gene: 16. The CDR3 loop reads CASSWRLAGEPPPDTQYF. The CDR3 coding sequence is TGTGCCAGCAGTTGGAGGCTAGCGGGGGAGCCCCCCCCGGATACGCAGTATTTT.

The rearrangement links TRBV21-1 to TRBJ2-7; TRBD2 reflects the table's D call only, with no check against the DNA. TRBV21-1 is designated a pseudogene. The CDR3 spans 19 residues. CDR3 protein: CASSNHPPKPSGGNYEQYF. CDR3 coding DNA: TGTGCCAGCAGCAACCACCCACCTAAACCTAGCGGGGGTAACTACGAGCAGTACTTC.